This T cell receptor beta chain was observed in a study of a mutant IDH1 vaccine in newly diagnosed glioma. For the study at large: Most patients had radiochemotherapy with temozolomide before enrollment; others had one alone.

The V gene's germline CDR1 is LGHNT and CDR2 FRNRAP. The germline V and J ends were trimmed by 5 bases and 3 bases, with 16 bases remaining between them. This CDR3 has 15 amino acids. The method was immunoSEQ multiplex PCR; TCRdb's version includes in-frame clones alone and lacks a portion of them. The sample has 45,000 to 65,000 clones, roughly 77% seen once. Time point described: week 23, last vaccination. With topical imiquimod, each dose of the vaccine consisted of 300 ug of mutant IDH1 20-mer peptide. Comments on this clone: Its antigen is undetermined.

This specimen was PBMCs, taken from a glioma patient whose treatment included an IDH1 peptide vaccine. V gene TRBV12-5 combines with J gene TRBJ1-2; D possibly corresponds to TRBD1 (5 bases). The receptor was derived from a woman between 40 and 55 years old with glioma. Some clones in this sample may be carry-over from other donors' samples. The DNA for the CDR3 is TGTGCTAGTGGTCCCGCGTCCGGGACCGACTATGGCTACACCTTC. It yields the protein CASGPASGTDYGYTF.